This TCR beta chain came from a study of technical replicates of blood from a handful of donors. Assay used: immunoSEQ multiplex PCR; TCRdb lists only in-frame clones, some missing. This sample yields about 67,000 clones, of which under 98% are seen a single time; approximately 0.25% belongs to the top ten. CDR3 length: 15 amino acids. The sequencing input was T cells isolated from PBMCs. The chain uses TRBV21-1 and TRBJ2-5; the table calls TRBD2, which could not be checked here. TRBV21-1 is termed a pseudogene. This TCR came from a human donor in good health. The CDR3 loop reads CAYRTSGVGQETQYF. CDR3 sequence (DNA): TGTGCCTACCGGACTAGCGGAGTGGGACAAGAGACCCAGTACTTC.